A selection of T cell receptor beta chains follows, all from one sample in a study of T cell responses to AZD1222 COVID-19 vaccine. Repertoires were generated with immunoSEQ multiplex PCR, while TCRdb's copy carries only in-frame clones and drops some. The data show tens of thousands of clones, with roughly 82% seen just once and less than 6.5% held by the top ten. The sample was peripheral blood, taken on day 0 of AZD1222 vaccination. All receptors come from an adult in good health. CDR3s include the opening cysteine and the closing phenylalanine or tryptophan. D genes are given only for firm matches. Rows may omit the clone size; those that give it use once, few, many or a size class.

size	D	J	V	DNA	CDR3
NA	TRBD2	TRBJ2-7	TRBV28	TGTGCCAGCAGATCTGGGGGGACTAGCGGGGGCTCCGAGCAGTACTTC	CASRSGGTSGGSEQYF
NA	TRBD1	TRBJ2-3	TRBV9	TGTGCCAGCAGCGTAACAGGGGTCGCAGATACGCAGTATTTT	CASSVTGVADTQYF
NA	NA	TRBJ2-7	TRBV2	TGTGCCAGCAGGCTGGGGAGCGAGCAGTACTTC	CASRLGSEQYF
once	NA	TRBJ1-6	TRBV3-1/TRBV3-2	TGTGCCAGCAGCCAAGATGCAATAACCCCCTCACCCCTCCACTTT	CASSQDAITPSPLHF
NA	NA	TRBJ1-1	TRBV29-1	TGCAGCGTTGAAAGGGCTATGAACACTGAAGCTTTCTTT	CSVERAMNTEAFF
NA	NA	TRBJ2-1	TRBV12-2	TGTGCAAGTCGCCCCTTCCGGGACAGGGATACAATGACGCAGTTCTTC	CASRPFRDRDTMTQFF
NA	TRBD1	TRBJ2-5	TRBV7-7	TGTGCTAGCAGCTTAAGTAAGGGGACAGAAGAGACCCAGTACTTC	CASSLSKGTEETQYF
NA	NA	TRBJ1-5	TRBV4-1	TGCGCCAGCAGCCAAGATCCGTGGGGTCAGCCCCAGCATTTT	CASSQDPWGQPQHF
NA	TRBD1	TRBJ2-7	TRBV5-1	TGCGCCAGCAGCCCCGGGACAGGGGTAGAGCAGTACTTC	CASSPGTGVEQYF
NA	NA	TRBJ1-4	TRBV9	TGTGCCAGCAGCGTAGGGAGAACAGTAGGGGAAAAACTGTTTTTT	CASSVGRTVGEKLFF
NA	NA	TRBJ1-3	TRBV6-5	TGTGCCAGCAGTTACTCCCCGGACCTGGGAAACACCATATATTTT	CASSYSPDLGNTIYF
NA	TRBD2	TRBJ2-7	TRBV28	TGTGCCAGCAGTTTAGGGGGGGATTTCCACGAGCAGTACTTC	CASSLGGDFHEQYF
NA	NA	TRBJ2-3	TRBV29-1	TGCAGCGTTGAAAACGGTTTGGCGCAACCTGGGATAGATACGCAGTATTTT	CSVENGLAQPGIDTQYF
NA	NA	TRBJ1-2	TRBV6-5	TGTGCCAGCAGTTACTCAGGGGAGAACTATGGCTACACCTTC	CASSYSGENYGYTF
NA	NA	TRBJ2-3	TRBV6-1	TGTGCCAGCAGTGAAGACATAAGGGACCGGGGTATAGATACGCAGTATTTT	CASSEDIRDRGIDTQYF
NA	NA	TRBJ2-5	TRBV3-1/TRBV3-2	TGTGCCAGCAGCCCCACGGTGGGAGAGACCCAGTACTTC	CASSPTVGETQYF
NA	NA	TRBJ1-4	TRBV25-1	TGTGCCAGCAGTGAAGGCAGCGGGGACGAAAAACTGTTTTTT	CASSEGSGDEKLFF
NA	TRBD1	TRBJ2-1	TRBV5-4	TGTGCCAGCAGCTGGGGGGACAGGGAGGGCTACAATGAGCAGTTCTTC	CASSWGDREGYNEQFF
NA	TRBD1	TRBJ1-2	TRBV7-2	TGTGCCAGCAGCTTCGGACAGGGGGCAGGAGGCTACACCTTC	CASSFGQGAGGYTF
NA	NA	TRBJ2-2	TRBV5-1	TGCGCCAGCAGCTTGGACCAGGGCGGGGAGCTGTTTTTT	CASSLDQGGELFF
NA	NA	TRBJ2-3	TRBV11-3	TGTGCCAGCAGCTTAGATACGGGGGATACGCAGTATTTT	CASSLDTGDTQYF
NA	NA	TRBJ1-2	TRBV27	TGTGCCAGCAGTCTCGGATGGGGGCGCTATGGCTACACCTTC	CASSLGWGRYGYTF
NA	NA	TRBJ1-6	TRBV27	TGTGCCAGCAGACAGCTAAATTCACCCCTCCACTTT	CASRQLNSPLHF
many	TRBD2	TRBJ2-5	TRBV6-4	TGTGCCAGCAGGATCCTAGCGGGGGAGCCGGAGGGTAGGGAGACCCAGTACTTC	CASRILAGEPEGRETQYF
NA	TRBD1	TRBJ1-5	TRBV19	TGTGCCAGTAGACCGGGACAGGGGATTAACAATCAGCCCCAGCATTTT	CASRPGQGINNQPQHF
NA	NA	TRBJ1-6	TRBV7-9	TGTGCCATAAACGGGGCAGACTATAATTCACCCCTCCACTTT	CAINGADYNSPLHF
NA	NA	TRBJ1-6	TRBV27	TGTGCCAGCAGTACGACGGGGGGGGGCGCGACTAATTCACCCCTCCACTTT	CASSTTGGGATNSPLHF
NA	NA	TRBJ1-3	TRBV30	TGTGCCTGGAGTTCGGCACTGGCGGAAGGGGTACCCAGCTCTGGAAACACCATATATTTT	CAWSSALAEGVPSSGNTIYF
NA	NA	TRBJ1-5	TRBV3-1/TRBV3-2	TGTGCCAGCAGCCAAGGGTATAGCAATCAGCCCCAGCATTTT	CASSQGYSNQPQHF
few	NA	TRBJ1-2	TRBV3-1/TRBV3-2	TGTGCCAGCAGCCTAGGGCGTGGCTACACCTTC	CASSLGRGYTF
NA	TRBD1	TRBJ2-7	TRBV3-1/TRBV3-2	TGTGCCAGCAGCCTGGGACAGGGGGTTTACTCCTACGAGCAGTACTTC	CASSLGQGVYSYEQYF
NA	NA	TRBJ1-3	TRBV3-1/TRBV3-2	TGTGCCAGCAGCCAAGCAACCTCCCCGGGCGCGGGAAACACCATATATTTT	CASSQATSPGAGNTIYF
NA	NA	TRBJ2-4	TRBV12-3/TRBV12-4	TGTGCCAGCAGTTTTGCGGACATTCAGTACTTC	CASSFADIQYF
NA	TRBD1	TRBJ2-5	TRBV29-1	TGCAGCGTTGCGGCAGGGGGCGGGGTGGAGACCCAGTACTTC	CSVAAGGGVETQYF
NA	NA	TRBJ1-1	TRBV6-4	TGTGCCAGCAGTGTTCATTGGGGGGCCGAAGCTTTCTTT	CASSVHWGAEAFF
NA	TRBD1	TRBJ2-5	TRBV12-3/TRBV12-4	TGTGCCAGCAGTTCTAGGGGGCGAGAGACCCAGTACTTC	CASSSRGRETQYF